The rows below give T cell receptor beta chains drawn from one sample of a study of T cell responses to AZD1222 COVID-19 vaccine. Some clones are missing from TCRdb's copy, which holds only in-frame ones; the method was immunoSEQ multiplex PCR. The repertoire holds some 80,000 clones, with approximately 91% as singletons. Sequences were derived from peripheral blood, sampled on day 0 of AZD1222 vaccination. The source is an adult in good health. The CDR3 runs from the conserved cysteine through the conserved F or W. The order of the fields is D gene, clone size, J gene, V gene, CDR3 protein, CDR3 DNA. A D gene is named only where the DNA matches it firmly. Clone size is shown for a subset of rows, as once, few, many or a class of expanded clone.

>TRBD1|once|TRBJ2-5|TRBV10-1
CASSGGTGGTTGNF
TGCGCCAGCAGTGGGGGGACAGGGGGGACCACCGGGAACTTC
>NA|NA|TRBJ2-7|TRBV5-5
CASSTTVYEQYF
TGTGCCAGCAGCACGACAGTATACGAGCAGTACTTC
>TRBD1|NA|TRBJ2-5|TRBV6-6
CASRRDSNGQETQYF
TGTGCCAGCAGAAGGGACAGCAACGGCCAAGAGACCCAGTACTTC
>NA|NA|TRBJ1-1|TRBV13
CASSHLGAEAFF
TGTGCCAGCAGCCACCTAGGAGCTGAAGCTTTCTTT
>NA|NA|TRBJ1-5|TRBV5-1
CASSLGAGNQPQHF
TGCGCCAGCAGCTTGGGGGCAGGCAATCAGCCCCAGCATTTT
>NA|NA|TRBJ2-3|TRBV7-9
CASSSGLSTDTQYF
TGTGCCAGCAGCTCGGGACTTAGCACAGATACGCAGTATTTT
>NA|NA|TRBJ1-5|TRBV27
CASSPYNQPQHF
TGTGCCAGCAGTCCCTACAATCAGCCCCAGCATTTT
>NA|NA|TRBJ2-7|TRBV28
CASSPMGPFYEQYF
TGTGCCAGCAGTCCCATGGGACCTTTTTACGAGCAGTACTTC
>TRBD2|NA|TRBJ2-1|TRBV29-1
CSVEERGDSYNEQFF
TGCAGCGTTGAAGAGCGGGGGGACTCCTACAATGAGCAGTTCTTC
>NA|NA|TRBJ1-4|TRBV28
CASSLGNANEKLFF
TGTGCCAGCAGTTTAGGGAACGCTAATGAAAAACTGTTTTTT
>NA|NA|TRBJ2-5|TRBV7-9
CASSSDPSAETQYF
TGTGCCAGCAGCTCCGATCCTAGCGCGGAGACCCAGTACTTC
>TRBD2|NA|TRBJ2-3|TRBV7-3
CASSRLAGGQDTQYF
TGTGCCAGCAGCAGACTAGCGGGGGGCCAAGATACGCAGTATTTT
>TRBD2|NA|TRBJ2-3|TRBV7-2
CASSPRTSGGTDTQYF
TGTGCCAGCAGCCCGCGGACTAGCGGGGGCACAGATACGCAGTATTTT
>NA|NA|TRBJ2-6|TRBV7-3
CASSSSTGSGANVLTF
TGTGCCAGCAGCTCTTCGACAGGATCTGGGGCCAACGTCCTGACTTTC
>NA|NA|TRBJ1-1|TRBV7-3
CASSLTQGTEAFF
TGTGCCAGCAGCTTAACCCAGGGCACTGAAGCTTTCTTT
>NA|NA|TRBJ2-4|TRBV20-1
CSASHGRSKNIQYF
TGCAGTGCTAGTCATGGGCGTTCCAAAAACATTCAGTACTTC